What follows is one TCR beta chain and its context. V dropped 6 bases and J dropped 7 bases, with 15 bases sitting between them. CDR1 is MNHEY, CDR2 SVGAGI, per germline. The CDR3 contains 13 residues. This entry comes from a study of blood T cell repertoires in COVID-19. Profiled with immunoSEQ multiplex PCR; TCRdb holds only in-frame clones, not every one. The sample includes around 72,000 clones, over 65% seen only once; the top ten take about 18%. This TCR was recovered from an elderly woman with acute or convalescent COVID-19. The chain uses TRBV6-5 and TRBJ1-2; maybe TRBD1 (5 bases). The sequenced material came from peripheral blood. The CDR3 here is CASRGEGLRGYTF. The CDR3, as DNA: TGTGCCAGCAGGGGGGAGGGATTGCGTGGCTACACCTTC.